What follows are 32 T cell receptor beta chains derived from one specimen sequenced in a study of T cell responses to AZD1222 COVID-19 vaccine. Profiling relied on immunoSEQ multiplex PCR, and the TCRdb table lists in-frame clones only, not all of them. The sample lists 200,000 to 250,000 clones, approximately 94% seen once, with approximately 1.5% in the top ten. The source was peripheral blood, collected 28 days after the second dose of the MenACWY control vaccine. These receptors were taken from an adult who received the MenACWY meningococcal vaccine as a control.

V usage is TRBV5-1 and J usage is TRBJ2-7, with 7 bases that match TRBD1. The V and J ends lost 4 bases and 3 bases, in that order; junction bases with no gene match: 7. Per germline, CDR1 SGHRS and CDR2 YFSETQ. The CDR3 consists of 14 residues. The CDR3 protein is CASSTGTASYEQYF. CDR3 DNA: TGCGCCAGCAGCACCGGGACAGCCAGCTACGAGCAGTACTTC.

This clone was counted between two and nine times. V is TRBV28 and J is TRBJ2-3; a weak D match, TRBD1 (6 bases). V was trimmed by 5 bases and J by 0 bases, leaving 12 bases between them. This CDR3 spans 15 amino acids. Per germline, CDR1 MDHEN and CDR2 SYDVKM. DNA for the CDR3: TGTGCCAGCAGTGCAGGGGACCCTAGCACAGATACGCAGTATTTT. Protein: CASSAGDPSTDTQYF.

The chain couples TRBV5-1 to TRBJ1-6; D might be TRBD1 (6 bases). This CDR3 contains 12 residues. Trimming took 7 bases from V and 8 from J, leaving 10 bases between them. Germline values: CDR1 SGHRS, CDR2 YFSETQ. The CDR3 reads CASQGGDSPLHF. The CDR3 DNA reads as TGCGCCAGCCAAGGGGGGGATTCACCCCTCCACTTT.

V is TRBV19 and J is TRBJ1-5; weak D call: TRBD1 (5 bases). The V end was cut by 2 bases, the J end by 4 bases, with 6 bases between. The CDR3 extends over 13 amino acids. CDR1 is LNHDA and CDR2 is SQIVND in the germline V gene (reference sequence). The CDR3 spells CASSIRTNQPQHF. The CDR3 DNA reads as TGTGCCAGTAGTATACGGACAAATCAGCCCCAGCATTTT.

V is TRBV21-1 and J is TRBJ2-3; the listed D gene, TRBD2, was not tested against the DNA. TRBV21-1 is given as a pseudogene. The CDR3 sequence is 17 residues long. CDR3 sequence reads: CASSLLRTSGGVDTQYF. Written as DNA, the CDR3 is TGTGCCAGCAGCCTACTGCGGACTAGCGGGGGGGTGGATACGCAGTATTTT.

Written as DNA, the CDR3 is TGTGCCAGCAGTCCTCAAGAAGGTGAAGCTTTCTTT. It specifies CASSPQEGEAFF. This chain links TRBV28 with TRBJ1-1; D not certain. V lost 5 bases and J 7 bases, leaving 11 bases between the germline ends. CDR1 is MDHEN, CDR2 SYDVKM, per germline. The CDR3 has 12 amino acids.

The chain has TRBV7-9 and TRBJ2-7; 9 positions agree with TRBD1. With 5 bases clipped from V and 5 bases from J, the junction kept 7 bases outside the gene matches. CDR1 and CDR2 (germline): SEHNR, FQNEAQ (reference sequence). The CDR3 is made up of 14 amino acids. The CDR3 nucleotides are TGTGCCAGCAGCCACCGGGACAGGGTTAACGAGCAGTACTTC. This sequence encodes CASSHRDRVNEQYF.

Regarding this clone: This same CDR3 is encoded by further DNA sequences in the sample. V and J are TRBV28 and TRBJ1-1, with D unclear. Looked up from germline, CDR1 is MDHEN and CDR2 is SYDVKM. Trimming removed 7 bases at V and 1 base at J, with 4 bases between. This CDR3 spans 11 amino acids. The CDR3 spells CASTENTEAFF. DNA for the CDR3: TGTGCCAGCACCGAGAACACTGAAGCTTTCTTT.

The CDR3 reads CASSGDYSYEQYF. The CDR3 nucleotides read TGTGCCAGCAGTGGGGACTACTCCTACGAGCAGTACTTC. This chain joins TRBV25-1 and TRBJ2-7, with 7 bases fitting TRBD2. V lost 4 bases, J lost 0 bases, and 0 bases stayed unmatched. Germline V gives CDR1 MGHDK, CDR2 SYGVNS. The CDR3 has 13 residues.

The CDR3 region has the DNA TGTGCCAGCAGCCCAACTCCGGGACAGGGCGGGATGTCCACCACCGGGGAGCTGTTTTTT. Protein: CASSPTPGQGGMSTTGELFF. The chain has TRBV7-3 and TRBJ2-2; TRBD1 matches 9 bases. The V gene's germline CDR1 is SGHTA and CDR2 FQGTGA. Germline trimming cut 5 bases from V and 4 bases from J; bases unmatched to any gene: 20. This CDR3 spans 20 amino acids.

J is TRBJ2-7 and V is TRBV2, with D possibly TRBD1 on 5 matching bases. CDR3 length: 15 amino acids. The V and J ends lost 2 bases and 6 bases respectively, with 17 bases between them. The V gene's germline CDR1 is SNHLY and CDR2 FYNNEI. The CDR3 loop is CASSEFSPRGFEQYF. In nucleotides, the CDR3 is TGTGCCAGCAGTGAATTTAGTCCTAGGGGCTTCGAGCAGTACTTC.

The CDR3, as DNA: TGTGCCAGCAGCTCCCCGGACAGTAGCAGCGCCTACAATGAGCAGTTCTTC. It specifies CASSSPDSSSAYNEQFF. The chain links TRBV7-9 to TRBJ2-1, with D possibly matching TRBD1 (6 bases). This CDR3 is 17 amino acids long. The V gene lost 4 bases and the J gene lost 2 bases, with 18 bases spanning the gap. Germline loops: CDR1 SEHNR, CDR2 FQNEAQ (reference sequence).

This chain links TRBV20-1 with TRBJ2-7; TRBD2 might be the D (6 bases). Germline-derived CDR1 and CDR2 are DFQATT and SNEGSKA (reference sequence). The V end lost 1 base, the J end lost 6 bases, and 7 bases lay between the germline ends. The CDR3 covers 11 residues. The CDR3 DNA is TGCAGTGCTAGAGGACTAGGCGAGCAGTACTTC. Translated, it gives CSARGLGEQYF.

The gene calls are TRBV29-1 and TRBJ2-3, with D unresolved. CDR3 length equals 12 residues. V was trimmed by 8 bases and J by 5 bases, leaving 14 bases between them. In germline, CDR1 is SQVTM, CDR2 ANQGSEA. CDR3 loop: CSIRPSRDTQYF. The CDR3 bases are TGCAGCATCAGACCAAGTAGAGATACGCAGTATTTT.

The rearrangement joins TRBV4-2 to TRBJ2-7; perhaps TRBD1 as D (6 bases). The V gene lost 0 bases and the J gene lost 1 base, with 13 bases spanning the gap. CDR3 length: 16 amino acids. Germline CDR1 reads LGHNA; CDR2 reads YNFKEQ. The CDR3 DNA follows: TGTGCCAGCAGCCAAGAGGCCGGGACACCTTCCTACGAGCAGTACTTC. It is translated as CASSQEAGTPSYEQYF.

The chain employs TRBV9 and TRBJ2-7, with 11 bases identical to TRBD1. The CDR3 length is 14 residues. The ends lost 0 bases at V and 6 bases at J; junction bases unmatched: 2. From germline, CDR1 is SGDLS and CDR2 YYNGEE. CDR3 coding DNA: TGTGCCAGCAGCGTAGCTGGGACAGGGGGCGAGCAGTACTTC. Translation: CASSVAGTGGEQYF.

The chain employs TRBV28 and TRBJ2-5, with D uncertain. Trimming took off 3 bases at V and 4 bases at J, with 9 bases between the two ends. Germline V gene data show CDR1 as MDHEN and CDR2 as SYDVKM. The CDR3 loop spans 13 amino acids. In nucleotides, the CDR3 is TGTGCCAGCAGTTTTCGGGTACGAGAGACCCAGTACTTC. Translated, it gives CASSFRVRETQYF.

Remarks on this clone: Other DNA sequences in this sample translate to the same CDR3. The chain couples TRBV28 to TRBJ2-7, with a weak D call TRBD2 (6 bases). CDR3 size: 14 residues. The germline CDR1 and CDR2 sequences are MDHEN and SYDVKM. Trimming shortened V by 1 base and J by 2 bases, and 9 bases separated the two germline ends. The CDR3 DNA follows: TGTGCCAGCAGTTTATTTGCGGGGCCCTACGAGCAGTACTTC. As protein: CASSLFAGPYEQYF.

This rearrangement joins TRBV3-1 (or the pseudogene TRBV3-2) to TRBJ1-2; 9 positions match TRBD1. CDR1 LGHDT and CDR2 YNNKEL come from the germline V gene (reference sequence). With 6 bases clipped from V and 3 bases from J, the junction kept 14 bases outside the gene matches. The CDR3 sequence is 17 residues long. CDR3 region: CASRSGTGRLLDYGYTF. CDR3 DNA: TGTGCCAGCAGGTCGGGGACAGGGAGGCTATTGGACTATGGCTACACCTTC.

The count of this clone is one. CDR3 nucleotides: TGTGCCAGCAGTTACTCGTCGGGGGGTAGGATCTATGGCTACACCTTC. Its protein is CASSYSSGGRIYGYTF. The rearrangement joins TRBV6-5 to TRBJ1-2; tentative D call: TRBD1 (5 bases). Germline loops: CDR1 MNHEY, CDR2 SVGAGI. With 0 bases removed from V and 4 bases from J, the gap between germline ends came to 15 bases. CDR3 length: 16 residues.

V and J are TRBV7-8 and TRBJ1-2; the D is unclear. Trimming took off 3 bases at V and 7 bases at J, with 12 bases between the two ends. CDR1 is SGHVS, CDR2 FQNEAQ, per germline. CDR3 size: 13 residues. DNA of the CDR3: TGTGCCAGCAGCTTTGGAGCCTGGGGTGGCTACACCTTC. Its translation is CASSFGAWGGYTF.

In this sample, this clone turned up once. The chain couples TRBV18 to TRBJ1-1; tentatively, D is TRBD1 (5 bases). Trimming removed 0 bases from V and 1 base from J, with 9 bases in between. The CDR3 runs to 15 residues. Per germline, CDR1 KGHSH and CDR2 LQKENI. The CDR3 is CASSPPTGPNTEAFF. The CDR3 nucleotides read TGTGCCAGCTCACCACCCACAGGCCCGAACACTGAAGCTTTCTTT. The full variable domain, its missing parts supplied by reference TRBV18 and TRBJ1-1, is NAGVMQNPRHLVRRRGQEARLRCSPMKGHSHVYWYRQLPEEGLKFMVYLQKENIIDESGMPKERFSAEFPKEGPSILRIQQVVRGDSAAYFCASSPPTGPNTEAFFGQGTRLTVV.

The chain joins TRBV7-2 to TRBJ2-3; 13 bases fit TRBD2. This CDR3 spans 17 amino acids. Germline lookup yields CDR1 SGHTA and CDR2 FQGNSA. V was clipped by 3 bases and J by 1 base; unmatched bases: 4. DNA for the CDR3: TGTGCCAGCAGCTTCGAACTAGCGGGGGGGGGCACAGATACGCAGTATTTT. Translation gives CASSFELAGGGTDTQYF.

J is TRBJ1-6 and V is TRBV6-1; D is possibly TRBD1 (6 bases). This CDR3 has 14 amino acids. Per the germline V gene, CDR1 is MNHNS and CDR2 is SASEGT. With 1 base removed from V and 16 bases from J, the gap between germline ends came to 17 bases. The CDR3 DNA reads as TGTGCCAGCAGTGAAGAGACAGGCCCGGCGTCACTCCACTTT. Encoded protein: CASSEETGPASLHF.

The chain combines TRBV23-1 with TRBJ2-7; 9 positions match TRBD1. TRBV23-1 is noted as an ORF with a role that remains uncertain. This CDR3 comprises 15 residues. J gave up 3 bases and V 5 bases, and 8 bases lay outside the gene matches. The CDR3 bases are TGCGCCAGCAGTACTAAGGGGGACAGGGTCTACGAGCAGTACTTC. The encoded protein is CASSTKGDRVYEQYF.

The chain links TRBV3-1 (or the pseudogene TRBV3-2) to TRBJ2-1; unclear D gene. V was cut by 0 bases and J by 10 bases, with 7 bases left in between. Germline assignment: CDR1 LGHDT and CDR2 YNNKEL (reference sequence). The CDR3 sequence is 12 residues long. The CDR3: CASSQDSPEQFF. CDR3 DNA: TGTGCCAGCAGCCAAGACAGCCCAGAGCAGTTCTTC.

The CDR3 sequence: CASSPLVTGRGTDTQYF. The CDR3 region has the DNA TGTGCCAGCAGCCCCTTAGTTACGGGCCGCGGTACAGATACGCAGTATTTT. V gene TRBV27 combines with J gene TRBJ2-3; D is uncertain. V lost 6 bases, J lost 3 bases, and 22 bases lay in between. In germline, CDR1 is MNHEY, CDR2 SMNVEV (reference sequence). CDR3 length: 17 residues.

This rearrangement joins TRBV2 to TRBJ1-2; 9 nucleotides line up with TRBD1. Germline V gene sequence: CDR1 SNHLY, CDR2 FYNNEI. After removal of 6 bases from V and 6 bases from J, the junction contained 8 bases not matched to a gene. This CDR3 is built from 14 residues. For the CDR3, the DNA is TGTGCCAGCAGCCTCAAGACAGGGGGAAATGGCTACACCTTC. Translated: CASSLKTGGNGYTF.

The CDR3 nucleotides are TGTGCCAGCGGGCCGACAGGGAGGGGCTACACCTTC. This sequence encodes CASGPTGRGYTF. This chain joins TRBV28 and TRBJ1-2, with 7 positions matching TRBD1. The CDR3 loop spans 12 amino acids. In germline, CDR1 is MDHEN, CDR2 SYDVKM. With 8 bases clipped from V and 8 bases from J, the junction kept 8 bases outside the gene matches.

This clone was found a few times. The V and J genes are TRBV7-8 and TRBJ2-6; the D is unclear. The CDR3 consists of 15 residues. The V gene's germline CDR1 is SGHVS and CDR2 FQNEAQ. V lost 1 base and J lost 0, with 4 bases in between. CDR3: CASSLGFSGANVLTF. CDR3 DNA: TGTGCCAGCAGCTTAGGATTCTCTGGGGCCAACGTCCTGACTTTC.

The rearrangement uses TRBV29-1 and TRBJ2-6, with D possibly TRBD2 on 5 matching bases. From germline, CDR1 is SQVTM and CDR2 ANQGSEA. V lost 7 bases, J lost 0 bases, and 13 bases lay in between. This CDR3 is 15 amino acids long. CDR3 nucleotide sequence: TGCAGCGCCTGGGGTGGGAGCTCTGGGGCCAACGTCCTGACTTTC. This encodes CSAWGGSSGANVLTF.

The chain employs TRBV4-2 and TRBJ1-5; TRBD1 aligns across 10 bases. This CDR3 contains 15 residues. J was trimmed by 7 bases and V by 3 bases; bases with no gene match: 6. Germline CDR1 and CDR2: LGHNA and YNFKEQ. The CDR3 is CASSQGTGDNQPQHF. In nucleotides, the CDR3 is TGTGCCAGCAGCCAGGGGACAGGGGATAACCAGCCCCAGCATTTT.